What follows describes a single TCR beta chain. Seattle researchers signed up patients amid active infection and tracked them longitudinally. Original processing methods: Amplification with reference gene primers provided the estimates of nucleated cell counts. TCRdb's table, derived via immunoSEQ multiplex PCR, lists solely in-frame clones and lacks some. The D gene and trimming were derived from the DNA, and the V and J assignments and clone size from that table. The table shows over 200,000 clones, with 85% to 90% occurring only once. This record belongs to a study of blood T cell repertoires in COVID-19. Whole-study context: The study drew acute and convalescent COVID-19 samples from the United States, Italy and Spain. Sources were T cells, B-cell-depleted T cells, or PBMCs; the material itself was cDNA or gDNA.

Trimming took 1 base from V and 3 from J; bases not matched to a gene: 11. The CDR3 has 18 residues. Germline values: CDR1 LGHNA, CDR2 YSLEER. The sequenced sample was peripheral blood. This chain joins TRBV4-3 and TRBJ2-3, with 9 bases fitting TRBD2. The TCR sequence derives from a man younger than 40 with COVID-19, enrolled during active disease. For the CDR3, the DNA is TGCGCCAGCAGCCAAGGCCCCCCTAGCGGGGTTCGGACAGATACGCAGTATTTT. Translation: CASSQGPPSGVRTDTQYF.